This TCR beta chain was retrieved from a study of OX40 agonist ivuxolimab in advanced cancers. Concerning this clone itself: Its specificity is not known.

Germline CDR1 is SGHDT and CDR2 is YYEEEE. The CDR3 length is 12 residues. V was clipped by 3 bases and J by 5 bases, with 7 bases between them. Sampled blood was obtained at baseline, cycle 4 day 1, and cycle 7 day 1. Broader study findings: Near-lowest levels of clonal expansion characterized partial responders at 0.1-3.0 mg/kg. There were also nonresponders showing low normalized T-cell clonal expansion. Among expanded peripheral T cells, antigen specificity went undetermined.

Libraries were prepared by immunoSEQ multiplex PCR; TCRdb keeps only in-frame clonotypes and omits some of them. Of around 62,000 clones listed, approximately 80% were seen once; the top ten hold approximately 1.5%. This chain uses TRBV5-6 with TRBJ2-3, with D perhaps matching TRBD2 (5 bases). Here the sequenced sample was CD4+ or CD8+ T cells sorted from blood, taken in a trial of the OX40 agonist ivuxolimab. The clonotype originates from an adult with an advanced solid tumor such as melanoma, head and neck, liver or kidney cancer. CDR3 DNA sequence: TGTGCCAGCAGCTCGGCGGGAGATACGCAGTATTTT. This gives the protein CASSSAGDTQYF. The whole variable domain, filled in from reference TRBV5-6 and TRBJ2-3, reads DAGVTQSPTHLIKTRGQQVTLRCSPKSGHDTVSWYQQALGQGPQFIFQYYEEEERQRGNFPDRFSGHQFPNYSSELNVNALLLGDSALYLCASSSAGDTQYFGPGTRLTVL.